The 15 T cell receptor beta chains listed next were all sequenced from one sample in a study of OX40 agonist ivuxolimab in advanced cancers. The assay was immunoSEQ multiplex PCR, and TCRdb's table has in-frame clones only and misses some. This table holds just under 75,000 clones, more than 85% found once. This material consisted of CD4+ or CD8+ T cells sorted from blood, taken in a trial of the OX40 agonist ivuxolimab. The receptors were gathered from an adult with an advanced solid tumor such as melanoma, head and neck, liver or kidney cancer.

This chain joins TRBV18 and TRBJ1-2; 7 bases line up with TRBD1. The ends lost 6 bases at V and 8 bases at J; junction bases unmatched: 9. Germline V CDR1 and CDR2: KGHSH, LQKENI. The CDR3 covers 13 residues. Written as DNA, the CDR3 is TGTGCCAGCTCGCTACAGGGGCACTGGGGCTACACCTTC. Its translation is CASSLQGHWGYTF.

The V and J genes are TRBV5-1 and TRBJ2-5, with TRBD1 matching over 8 bases. The CDR3 spans 14 residues. The germline V gene has CDR1 SGHRS and CDR2 YFSETQ. The junction had 5 bases not matched to a gene; V was cut back by 4 bases and J by 3 bases. Written as DNA, the CDR3 is TGCGCCAGCAGCCCAGGGACAGGTAAAGAGACCCAGTACTTC. Translation gives CASSPGTGKETQYF.

This sequence joins TRBV6-1 and TRBJ1-5, with a weak D call TRBD1 (6 bases). Germline V lookup: CDR1 MNHNS, CDR2 SASEGT. This CDR3 spans 15 amino acids. Trimming stripped 6 bases from V and 2 bases from J, with 14 bases between. The CDR3 protein is CASRSDSAGNQPQHF. The CDR3 region has the DNA TGTGCCAGCAGATCGGACAGTGCTGGCAATCAGCCCCAGCATTTT.

The chain joins TRBV15 to TRBJ1-5; D unclear. The CDR3 loop spans 14 amino acids. V was pared by 0 bases and J by 5 bases, with 8 bases between. Germline CDR1 and CDR2: LNHNV and YYDKDF (reference sequence). CDR3 sequence: CATSRDTGHQPQHF. The CDR3 region has the DNA TGTGCCACCAGCAGAGATACTGGACATCAGCCCCAGCATTTT.

V gene TRBV6-6 combines with J gene TRBJ2-2, with 9 bases that match TRBD2. J lost 5 bases, V lost 6 bases, and 10 bases had no gene match. CDR1 is MNHNY, CDR2 SVGAGI, per germline (reference sequence). The CDR3 extends over 16 amino acids. The CDR3 spells CASRPPFAGGTGELFF. DNA of the CDR3: TGTGCCAGCAGACCCCCTTTTGCGGGAGGGACCGGGGAGCTGTTTTTT.

This chain links TRBV19 with TRBJ2-1; the match to TRBD2 covers 12 bases. This CDR3 spans 18 amino acids. Germline loops: CDR1 LNHDA, CDR2 SQIVND (reference sequence). V shed 4 bases and J 6 bases; nucleotides not matched to a gene: 13. CDR3 residues: CASSSTGQGTSGRNEQFF. The CDR3 nucleotides are TGTGCCAGTAGTAGCACGGGACAGGGGACTAGCGGGCGCAATGAGCAGTTCTTC.

This chain connects TRBV2 to TRBJ2-5; TRBD1 matches 8 bases. The junction had 4 bases not matched to a gene; V was cut back by 5 bases and J by 5 bases. Germline values: CDR1 SNHLY, CDR2 FYNNEI. This CDR3 spans 13 amino acids. The CDR3 spells CASSRTGKETQYF. As DNA, the CDR3 is TGTGCCAGCAGTAGGACAGGGAAGGAGACCCAGTACTTC. Complete variable domain (other parts from reference TRBV2 and TRBJ2-5): EPEVTQTPSHQVTQMGQEVILRCVPISNHLYFYWYRQILGQKVEFLVSFYNNEISEKSEIFDDQFSVERPDGSNFTLKIRSTKLEDSAMYFCASSRTGKETQYFGPGTRLLVL.

The chain combines TRBV7-9 with TRBJ2-5, with D unresolved. V was clipped by 6 bases and J by 5 bases, with 13 bases between them. Germline V gene lookup returns CDR1 SEHNR and CDR2 FQNEAQ (reference sequence). This CDR3 is built from 13 residues. In DNA, the CDR3 is TGTGCCAGCAGGTCGTCCCCATGGGAGACCCAGTACTTC. Translated, it gives CASRSSPWETQYF.

The V call is TRBV18, the J call TRBJ1-2, with TRBD1 as a possible D gene (5 bases). From germline, CDR1 is KGHSH and CDR2 LQKENI. Deletions cut 2 bases from V and 1 base from J, with 8 bases between. This CDR3 contains 14 residues. CDR3 sequence (DNA): TGTGCCAGCTCACCAGGGGGAAATAACTATGGCTACACCTTC. It codes for CASSPGGNNYGYTF.

This rearrangement joins TRBV7-2 to TRBJ2-5; D not certain. This CDR3 is built from 15 residues. Trimming took off 6 bases at V and 3 bases at J, with 17 bases between the two ends. Germline CDR1 SGHTA, CDR2 FQGNSA. For the CDR3, the DNA is TGTGCCAGCAGTCCGTCCGGGCAGATTAAAGAGACCCAGTACTTC. This gives the protein CASSPSGQIKETQYF.

The rearrangement joins TRBV7-2 to TRBJ2-7; 8 bases map to TRBD2. The CDR3 runs 15 residues. The V gene end was trimmed by 4 bases and the J gene end by 6 bases; junction bases not matched to a gene: 11. CDR1 SGHTA and CDR2 FQGNSA come from the germline V gene. CDR3 amino acids: CASSYRESGRGEQYF. As DNA, the CDR3 is TGTGCCAGCAGCTACCGAGAAAGCGGGAGAGGCGAGCAGTACTTC.

The genes are TRBV10-3 and TRBJ1-2; TRBD1 matches 9 bases. CDR1 is ENHRY, CDR2 SYGVKD, per germline. The junction had 5 bases not matched to a gene; V was cut back by 10 bases and J by 2 bases. The CDR3 is 13 residues long. CDR3 amino acids: CASATGGNYGYTF. CDR3 DNA sequence: TGTGCCAGTGCAACAGGGGGCAACTATGGCTACACCTTC.

The chain recombines TRBV7-9 with TRBJ1-4, with TRBD1 matching 7 bases. The CDR3 totals 15 residues. After removal of 8 bases from V and 8 bases from J, the junction contained 14 bases not matched to a gene. Germline values: CDR1 SEHNR, CDR2 FQNEAQ (reference sequence). The CDR3 protein is CASAKYRGVGEKLFF. Here the CDR3 DNA reads TGTGCCAGCGCCAAGTACAGGGGCGTAGGAGAAAAACTGTTTTTT.

The chain is built from TRBV18 and TRBJ2-3; D assignment may be TRBD1 or TRBD2 (5 bases each). The CDR3 extends over 14 amino acids. Germline assignment: CDR1 KGHSH and CDR2 LQKENI. V was cut by 1 base and J by 4 bases, with 9 bases left in between. CDR3 DNA: TGTGCCAGCTCACCACGACGGGACGCAGATACGCAGTATTTT. It yields the protein CASSPRRDADTQYF. The full variable domain, with the rest looked up from reference TRBV18 and TRBJ2-3, is NAGVMQNPRHLVRRRGQEARLRCSPMKGHSHVYWYRQLPEEGLKFMVYLQKENIIDESGMPKERFSAEFPKEGPSILRIQQVVRGDSAAYFCASSPRRDADTQYFGPGTRLTVL.

CDR3 DNA sequence: TGCGCCAGCAGTGAAACAAATAGCAATCAGCCCCAGCATTTT. Protein sequence: CASSETNSNQPQHF. The chain has TRBV10-2 and TRBJ1-5; D is uncertain. Trimming shortened V by 3 bases and J by 0 bases, and 6 bases separated the two germline ends. The V gene's germline CDR1 is WSHSY and CDR2 SAAADI. The CDR3 covers 14 residues.